The 22 T cell receptor beta chains presented below share a single source sample, sequenced in a study of shared clonotypes between healthy human individuals. Naive CD8 isolation took CD45RO-negative cells positively selected for CCR7 and excluded terminally differentiated effector memory CD45RA+ cells. Using immunoSEQ multiplex PCR, the repertoire was profiled, and TCRdb retains in-frame clones only, with some absent. This table holds hundreds of thousands of clones, about 96% found once. The sample comprised naive CD8+ T cells sorted from blood. These receptors all come from a woman under 40 in good health.

This chain's CDR3 is CASSPPLAGGAVYEQFF. Written as DNA, the CDR3 is TGCGCCAGCAGCCCACCCCTAGCGGGAGGTGCCGTGTATGAGCAGTTCTTC. The chain employs TRBV4-1 and TRBJ2-1; TRBD2 agrees at 11 bases. The CDR3 is 17 residues long. Per germline, CDR1 MGHRA and CDR2 YSYEKL. V shed 4 bases and J 8 bases; nucleotides not matched to a gene: 13.

The chain uses TRBV4-2 and TRBJ2-2, with D tentatively TRBD1 (5 bases). Looked up from germline, CDR1 is LGHNA and CDR2 is YNFKEQ. This CDR3 contains 12 residues. Deletions cut 7 bases from V and 8 bases from J, with 11 bases between. This CDR3 is CASMGPEGELFF. Written as DNA, the CDR3 is TGTGCCAGCATGGGGCCTGAGGGGGAGCTGTTTTTT.

The chain uses TRBV4-1 and TRBJ1-2, with a weak D call TRBD1 (5 bases). The CDR3 covers 15 residues. Germline CDR1 and CDR2: MGHRA and YSYEKL. V lost 1 base and J lost 2, with 11 bases in between. CDR3 loop: CASSQGGGRNYGYTF. The CDR3 nucleotides read TGCGCCAGCAGCCAAGGGGGGGGGAGGAACTATGGCTACACCTTC.

This clone was detected only once. The gene calls are TRBV1 and TRBJ1-1; the table gives TRBD1 as D, unverified against the DNA. TRBV1 is described as a pseudogene. This CDR3 contains 12 residues. The CDR3 here is CTTTPIRSEAFF. CDR3 bases: TGCACCACCACGCCCATTCGCAGTGAAGCTTTCTTT.

The gene calls are TRBV4-1 and TRBJ1-1; 7 bases align to TRBD1. Germline loops: CDR1 MGHRA, CDR2 YSYEKL. The CDR3 sequence is 17 residues long. V was clipped by 0 bases and J by 0 bases; unmatched bases: 7. The CDR3 DNA reads as TGCGCCAGCAGCCAAGAGAGGCTGGGACAGTTGAACACTGAAGCTTTCTTT. This translates into CASSQERLGQLNTEAFF.

This chain joins TRBV6-6 and TRBJ2-7; 10 nucleotides align to TRBD1. V trimming: 6 bases; J trimming: 7 bases; junction bases outside the gene matches: 15. This CDR3 comprises 16 residues. Germline V CDR1 and CDR2: MNHNY, SVGAGI (reference sequence). The CDR3 sequence: CASRGRPGTGAGEQYF. The CDR3 nucleotides read TGTGCCAGCAGAGGCCGACCCGGGACAGGGGCGGGTGAGCAGTACTTC.

The rearrangement links TRBV27 to TRBJ2-7, with a tentative D call TRBD2 (6 bases). V was pared by 11 bases and J by 0 bases, with 17 bases between. This CDR3 spans 14 amino acids. Per germline, CDR1 MNHEY and CDR2 SMNVEV (reference sequence). The CDR3 region is CAAGRGGSSYEQYF. The CDR3 DNA follows: TGTGCCGCGGGGCGGGGTGGCAGCTCCTACGAGCAGTACTTC.

CDR3 sequence reads: CASSVAGGPWEQYF. The CDR3 DNA reads TGTGCCAGCAGTGTAGCGGGAGGGCCCTGGGAGCAGTACTTC. The gene calls are TRBV2 and TRBJ2-5, with 11 nucleotides matching TRBD2. The germline CDR1 and CDR2 sequences are SNHLY and FYNNEI. CDR3 length: 14 residues. The J segment lost 11 bases and the V segment lost 4 bases, leaving 9 bases of the junction unmatched.

The V call is TRBV7-8, the J call TRBJ1-2; D may be TRBD1 (5 bases). From germline, CDR1 is SGHVS and CDR2 FQNEAQ. This CDR3 region has 18 residues. Trimming stripped 7 bases from V and 0 bases from J, with 24 bases between. The chain's CDR3 is CASTNERRAKRTNYGYTF. In nucleotides, the CDR3 is TGTGCCAGCACCAACGAACGCAGGGCCAAGAGGACTAACTATGGCTACACCTTC.

The chain joins TRBV7-2 to TRBJ1-1; TRBD1 might be the D (6 bases). The germline gives CDR1 SGHTA, CDR2 FQGNSA. This CDR3 comprises 16 residues. The ends were cut back, 1 base at V and 1 base at J, with 13 bases in the middle. CDR3 residues: CASSLGPGAGNTEAFF. The DNA for the CDR3 is TGTGCCAGCAGCTTAGGTCCGGGGGCAGGGAACACTGAAGCTTTCTTT.

This clone appeared a single time. The genes are TRBV10-3 and TRBJ2-7; D is ambiguous. V lost 6 bases and J 0 bases, leaving 12 bases between the germline ends. In germline, CDR1 is ENHRY, CDR2 SYGVKD. The CDR3 is 14 residues long. The CDR3 protein is CAISRPDGSYEQYF. The CDR3 DNA reads as TGTGCCATCAGCCGGCCGGACGGCTCCTACGAGCAGTACTTC.

The chain recombines TRBV7-6 with TRBJ2-3; 12 bases agree with TRBD2. Germline V gene lookup returns CDR1 SGHVS and CDR2 FNYEAQ. This CDR3 region has 16 residues. The junction had 2 bases not matched to a gene; V was cut back by 4 bases and J by 0 bases. CDR3 DNA sequence: TGTGCCAGCAGCTCGACTAGCGGGAGAAGCACAGATACGCAGTATTTT. Amino acid sequence: CASSSTSGRSTDTQYF.

In this sample, this clone turned up once. The CDR3 loop is CASSQDVYRDLSYNEQFF. The CDR3 bases are TGTGCCAGCAGCCAAGATGTTTACCGGGATCTATCCTACAATGAGCAGTTCTTC. The chain combines TRBV14 with TRBJ2-1, with D possibly TRBD2 on 5 matching bases. CDR1 is SGHDN, CDR2 FVKESK, per germline. The CDR3 is 18 amino acids. V lost 0 bases, J lost 1 base, and 16 bases lay in between. The full variable domain, with the rest looked up from reference TRBV14 and TRBJ2-1, is EAGVTQFPSHSVIEKGQTVTLRCDPISGHDNLYWYRRVMGKEIKFLLHFVKESKQDESGMPNNRFLAERTGGTYSTLKVQPAELEDSGVYFCASSQDVYRDLSYNEQFFGPGTRLTVL.

The J gene is TRBJ1-1, the V gene TRBV28, with D possibly being TRBD1 (5 bases). This CDR3 contains 14 residues. Germline CDR1 MDHEN, CDR2 SYDVKM. V lost 3 bases, J lost 3 bases, and 11 bases lay in between. Here the CDR3 reads CASSFTPRDTEAFF. CDR3 coding DNA: TGTGCCAGCAGTTTTACACCCAGGGACACTGAAGCTTTCTTT.

This clone was detected once. V gene TRBV27 combines with J gene TRBJ2-7, with TRBD2 matching 10 bases. With 8 bases clipped from V and 0 bases from J, the junction kept 4 bases outside the gene matches. The CDR3 has 14 residues. The germline V gene has CDR1 MNHEY and CDR2 SMNVEV (reference sequence). The CDR3 loop reads CASLRTSGSYEQYF. CDR3 coding DNA: TGTGCCAGCCTTCGGACTAGCGGCTCCTACGAGCAGTACTTC.

The chain uses TRBV4-2 and TRBJ1-4; 8 bases are shared with TRBD1. The trim removed 0 bases at V and 8 bases at J, leaving 14 bases unmatched. CDR3 size: 18 residues. Per the germline V gene, CDR1 is LGHNA and CDR2 is YNFKEQ. CDR3 residues: CASSQDPLSGQGGEKLFF. The CDR3 DNA reads as TGTGCCAGCAGCCAAGATCCGCTTTCAGGACAGGGAGGGGAAAAACTGTTTTTT.

This chain connects TRBV6-4 to TRBJ2-3; D is uncertain. The germline gives CDR1 MRHNA, CDR2 SNTAGT. Trimming pared 0 bases from V and 8 bases from J, leaving 9 bases between. This CDR3 contains 13 residues. This chain's CDR3 is CASSDSAISTQYF. CDR3 sequence (DNA): TGTGCCAGCAGTGACTCTGCTATAAGTACGCAGTATTTT.

The chain carries TRBV27 and TRBJ1-5; D is unresolved. The CDR3 spans 13 residues. CDR1 is MNHEY, CDR2 SMNVEV, per germline (reference sequence). V lost 4 bases and J lost 1, with 5 bases in between. CDR3 coding DNA: TGTGCCAGCAGTTATCGGAGCAATCAGCCCCAGCATTTT. Protein product: CASSYRSNQPQHF.

The rearrangement uses TRBV28 and TRBJ1-4; D remains ambiguous. V dropped 5 bases and J dropped 2 bases, with 18 bases sitting between them. The CDR3 sequence is 17 residues long. Germline V gene sequence: CDR1 MDHEN, CDR2 SYDVKM. In nucleotides, the CDR3 is TGTGCCAGCAGTATTGGGCCGGCATTCGGGACTAATGAAAAACTGTTTTTT. Translating gives CASSIGPAFGTNEKLFF.

J is TRBJ2-1 and V is TRBV9; D is perhaps TRBD2 (6 bases). The CDR3 is 16 residues long. The V and J ends lost 4 bases and 2 bases respectively, with 16 bases between them. Germline V gives CDR1 SGDLS, CDR2 YYNGEE. This CDR3 is CASSPGLYGPYNEQFF. DNA of the CDR3: TGTGCCAGCAGCCCGGGACTTTATGGCCCCTACAATGAGCAGTTCTTC.

This rearrangement joins TRBV5-6 to TRBJ2-7; 10 bases map to TRBD1. This CDR3 contains 15 residues. Trimming cost V 6 bases and J 2 bases; bases outside gene matches: 8. Germline-derived CDR1 and CDR2 are SGHDT and YYEEEE. CDR3 loop: CASNSRGTGAYEQYF. CDR3 DNA sequence: TGTGCCAGCAACTCTCGCGGGACAGGGGCCTACGAGCAGTACTTC.

The V and J genes are TRBV7-2 and TRBJ2-2; 9 bases map to TRBD2. The V and J ends lost 6 bases and 4 bases, in that order; junction bases with no gene match: 9. The CDR3 covers 16 residues. Per the germline V gene, CDR1 is SGHTA and CDR2 is FQGNSA. The CDR3 reads CASRLRLADATGELFF. The CDR3, as DNA: TGTGCCAGCAGGCTAAGACTAGCGGATGCCACCGGGGAGCTGTTTTTT.